This T cell receptor (beta chain) is drawn from a study of breast tumors, draining lymph nodes, adjacent tissues (dated by TCRdb to the mid-2010s). At the level of the whole study: The study compared TCR beta repertoires across tumor, adjacent nontumor tissue and axillary lymph nodes from breast cancer patients. In human breast cancer, the study set out to evaluate how tumor, surrounding tissue and draining lymph node repertoires relate to one another and whether T cells may move between these sites. Here is what the overall study found, with its caveats: The study presented the conclusion that tumor T cells originate in lymph nodes as consistent with a hypothesis, not as something directly demonstrated. In luminal-like breast cancer, tumor and nontumor tissue repertoires resembled each other significantly more than in basal-like breast cancer. A scenario in which most tumor T cells derive from the lymph node and then expand within tumor tissue was judged to be consistent with the data. T-cell repertoire diversity in tumors was found to be lower than in lymph nodes but higher than in nontumor tissue, and preferential V and J gene usage was observed.

The sample was run on an Illumina HiSeq 2000. TCR beta chain libraries were generated by multiplex PCR amplification. High-throughput sequencing was used to analyze the amplified TCR beta chain products. TCRdb reanalyzed the raw reads on its own, using fastp at Q25 for trimming and MiXCR for clone calling, and kept in-frame beta chains. Rows matching on CDR3 protein sequence are summarized as one entry with the most common DNA and genes. In all, the sample holds some 47,000 distinct CDR3 sequences, and over 40% of those were seen once. The ten most abundant clones make up over 9.5% of the sample. This clonotype was seen at least ten times. Its antigen is currently not known. Per-base quality was not reported, and no clone a single base away is much larger than it. Based on the germline V gene, the CDR1 and CDR2 sequences are SGHTS and YDEGEE. Compared with germline, V lacks 2 bases and J lacks 2 bases; bases without a gene match: 3. The CDR3 contains 15 residues, cysteine and phenylalanine counted. The only DNA kept is the CDR3, 45 bases in frame from the first base.

The sequence joins TRBV5-8 to TRBJ2-1, and TRBD2 aligns with 8 junction nucleotides. Sequenced material: breast tumor tissue. This TCR was recovered from a female donor with breast cancer. Some clones in this sample may be carry-over from other donors' samples. The nucleotide sequence reads TGTGCCAGCAGCTTCTCAGCGGGAGCCTACAATGAGCAGTTCTTC. Its protein reads: CASSFSAGAYNEQFF.